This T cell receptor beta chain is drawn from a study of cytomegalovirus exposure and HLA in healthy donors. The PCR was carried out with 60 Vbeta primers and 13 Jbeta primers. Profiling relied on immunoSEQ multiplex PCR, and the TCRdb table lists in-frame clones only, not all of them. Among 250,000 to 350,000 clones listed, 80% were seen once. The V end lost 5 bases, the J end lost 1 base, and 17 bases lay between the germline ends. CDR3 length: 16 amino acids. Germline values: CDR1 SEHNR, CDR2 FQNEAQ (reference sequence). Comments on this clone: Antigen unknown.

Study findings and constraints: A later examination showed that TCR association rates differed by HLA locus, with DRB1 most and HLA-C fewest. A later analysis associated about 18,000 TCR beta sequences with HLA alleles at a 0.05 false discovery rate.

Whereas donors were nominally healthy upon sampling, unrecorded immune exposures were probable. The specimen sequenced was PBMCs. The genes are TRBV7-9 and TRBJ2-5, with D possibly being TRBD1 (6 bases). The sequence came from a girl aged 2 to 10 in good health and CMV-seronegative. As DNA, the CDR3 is TGTGCCAGCAGCACTACAGGGATCCTGGGCCAAGAGACCCAGTACTTC. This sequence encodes CASSTTGILGQETQYF.